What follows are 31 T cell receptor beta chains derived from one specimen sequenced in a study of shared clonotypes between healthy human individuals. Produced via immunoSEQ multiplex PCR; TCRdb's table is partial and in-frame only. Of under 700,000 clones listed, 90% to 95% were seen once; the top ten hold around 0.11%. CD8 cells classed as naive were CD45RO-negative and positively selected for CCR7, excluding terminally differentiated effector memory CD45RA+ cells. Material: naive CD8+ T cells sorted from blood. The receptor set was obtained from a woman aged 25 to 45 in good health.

The CDR3 nucleotides read TGTGCCAGCAGCACCCCCAGCGGGGTGCGCACAGATACGCAGTATTTT. Amino acid sequence: CASSTPSGVRTDTQYF. V gene TRBV9 combines with J gene TRBJ2-3, with TRBD2 identical over 7 bases. Germline CDR1 and CDR2: SGDLS and YYNGEE. The J segment lost 1 base and the V segment lost 4 bases, leaving 9 bases of the junction unmatched. The CDR3 extends over 16 amino acids.

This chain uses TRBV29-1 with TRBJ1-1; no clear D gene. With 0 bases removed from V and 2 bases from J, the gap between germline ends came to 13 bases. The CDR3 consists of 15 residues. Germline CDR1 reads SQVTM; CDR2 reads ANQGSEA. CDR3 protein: CSVEDRGVYNTEAFF. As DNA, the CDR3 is TGCAGCGTTGAAGATCGCGGGGTCTACAACACTGAAGCTTTCTTT.

The CDR3 nucleotides are TGTGCCAGCAGTGAATTTGGGACACCGGACAATCAGCCCCAGCATTTT. It encodes CASSEFGTPDNQPQHF. The rearrangement uses TRBV6-1 and TRBJ1-5; a possible D gene is TRBD1 (6 bases). Trimming stripped 2 bases from V and 3 bases from J, with 14 bases between. The CDR3 contains 16 residues. Germline V gene data show CDR1 as MNHNS and CDR2 as SASEGT.

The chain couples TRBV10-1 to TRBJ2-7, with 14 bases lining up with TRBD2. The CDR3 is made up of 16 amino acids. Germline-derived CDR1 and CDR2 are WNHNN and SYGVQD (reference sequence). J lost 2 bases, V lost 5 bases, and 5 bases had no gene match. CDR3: CASSPGLAGATYEQYF. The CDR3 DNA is TGCGCCAGCAGTCCGGGACTAGCGGGGGCAACCTACGAGCAGTACTTC.

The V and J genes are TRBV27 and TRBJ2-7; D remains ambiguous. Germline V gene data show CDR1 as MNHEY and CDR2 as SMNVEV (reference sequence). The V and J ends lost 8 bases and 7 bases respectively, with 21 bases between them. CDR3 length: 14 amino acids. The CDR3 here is CASSRGSSGREQYF. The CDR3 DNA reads TGTGCCAGCTCCCGTGGTTCCTCCGGGCGAGAGCAGTACTTC.

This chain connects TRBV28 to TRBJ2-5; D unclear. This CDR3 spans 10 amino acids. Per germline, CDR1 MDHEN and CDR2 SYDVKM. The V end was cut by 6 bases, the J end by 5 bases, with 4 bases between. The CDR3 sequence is CASRGETQYF. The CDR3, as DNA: TGTGCCAGCAGGGGGGAGACCCAGTACTTC.

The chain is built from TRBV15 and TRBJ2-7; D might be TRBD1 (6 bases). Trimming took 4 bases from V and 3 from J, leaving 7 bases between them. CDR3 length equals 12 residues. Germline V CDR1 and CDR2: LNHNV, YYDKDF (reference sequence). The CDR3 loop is CATSKDSYEQYF. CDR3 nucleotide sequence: TGTGCCACCAGCAAGGACAGCTACGAGCAGTACTTC. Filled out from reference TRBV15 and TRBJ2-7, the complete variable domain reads DAMVIQNPRYQVTQFGKPVTLSCSQTLNHNVMYWYQQKSSQAPKLLFHYYDKDFNNEADTPDNFQSRRPNTSFCFLDIRSPGLGDTAMYLCATSKDSYEQYFGPGTRLTVT.

CDR3 DNA sequence: TGTGCCAGCAGCTTTGGGACAGGTTACAATGAGCAGTTCTTC. It yields the protein CASSFGTGYNEQFF. This chain joins TRBV7-8 and TRBJ2-1; 8 nucleotides agree with TRBD1. CDR1 is SGHVS and CDR2 is FQNEAQ in the germline V gene. V shed 3 bases, J shed 4 bases, and the junction held 2 bases outside the gene matches. CDR3 length equals 14 residues.

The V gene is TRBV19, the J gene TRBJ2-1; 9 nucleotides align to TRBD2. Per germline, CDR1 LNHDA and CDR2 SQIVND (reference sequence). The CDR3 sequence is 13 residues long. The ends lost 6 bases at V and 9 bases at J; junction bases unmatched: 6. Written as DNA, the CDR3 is TGTGCCAGTAGCCTCGCGGGAGGGGTTGAGCAGTTCTTC. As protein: CASSLAGGVEQFF.

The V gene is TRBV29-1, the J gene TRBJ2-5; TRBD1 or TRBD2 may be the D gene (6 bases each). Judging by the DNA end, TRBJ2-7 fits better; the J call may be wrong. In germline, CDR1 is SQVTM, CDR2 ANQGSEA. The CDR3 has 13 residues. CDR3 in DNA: TGCAGCGTTGCCGGGGGCAGATACTACGAGCAGTACTTC. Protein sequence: CSVAGGRYYEQYF.

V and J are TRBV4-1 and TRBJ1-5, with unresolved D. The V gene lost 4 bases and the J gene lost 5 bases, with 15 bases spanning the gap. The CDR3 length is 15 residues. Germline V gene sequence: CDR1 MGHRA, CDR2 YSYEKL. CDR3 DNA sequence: TGCGCCAGCAGCCTCTCCATTTGGCTCGATCAGCCCCAGCATTTT. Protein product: CASSLSIWLDQPQHF.

The CDR3 region has the DNA TGCAGCGTCAGGGAGTCCTACGAGCAGTACTTC. Translating it yields CSVRESYEQYF. V and J are TRBV29-1 and TRBJ2-5, with D perhaps assigned TRBD1 or TRBD2 (5 bases each). The DNA matches TRBJ2-7 better at its end, which makes the J call doubtful. Looked up from germline, CDR1 is SQVTM and CDR2 is ANQGSEA. The CDR3 length is 11 residues.

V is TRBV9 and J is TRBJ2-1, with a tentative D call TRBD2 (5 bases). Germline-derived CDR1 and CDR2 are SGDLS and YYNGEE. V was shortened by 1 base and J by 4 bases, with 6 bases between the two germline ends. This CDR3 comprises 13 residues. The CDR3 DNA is TGTGCCAGCAGCGTAAGCGGTTACAATGAGCAGTTCTTC. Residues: CASSVSGYNEQFF.

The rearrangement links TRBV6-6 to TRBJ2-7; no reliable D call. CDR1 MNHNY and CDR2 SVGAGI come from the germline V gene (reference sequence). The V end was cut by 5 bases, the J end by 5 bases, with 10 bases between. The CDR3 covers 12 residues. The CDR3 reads CASSAPGDEQYF. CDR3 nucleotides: TGTGCCAGCAGTGCCCCGGGTGACGAGCAGTACTTC.

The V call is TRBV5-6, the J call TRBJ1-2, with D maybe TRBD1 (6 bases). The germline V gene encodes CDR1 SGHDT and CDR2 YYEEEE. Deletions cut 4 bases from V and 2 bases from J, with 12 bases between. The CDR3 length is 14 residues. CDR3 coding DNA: TGTGCCAGCAGCGTGGACAGCTCCAACTATGGCTACACCTTC. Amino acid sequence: CASSVDSSNYGYTF.

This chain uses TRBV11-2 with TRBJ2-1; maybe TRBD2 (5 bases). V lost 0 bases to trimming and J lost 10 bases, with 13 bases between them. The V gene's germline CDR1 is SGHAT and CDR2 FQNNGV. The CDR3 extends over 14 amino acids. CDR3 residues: CASSLDPPSREQFF. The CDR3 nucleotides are TGTGCCAGCAGCTTAGATCCCCCTAGCCGCGAGCAGTTCTTC.

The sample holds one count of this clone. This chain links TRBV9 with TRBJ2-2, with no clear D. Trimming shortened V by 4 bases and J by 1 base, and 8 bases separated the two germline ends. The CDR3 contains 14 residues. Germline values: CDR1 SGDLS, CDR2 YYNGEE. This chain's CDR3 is CASSPEMNTGELFF. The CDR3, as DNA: TGTGCCAGCAGCCCAGAAATGAACACCGGGGAGCTGTTTTTT.

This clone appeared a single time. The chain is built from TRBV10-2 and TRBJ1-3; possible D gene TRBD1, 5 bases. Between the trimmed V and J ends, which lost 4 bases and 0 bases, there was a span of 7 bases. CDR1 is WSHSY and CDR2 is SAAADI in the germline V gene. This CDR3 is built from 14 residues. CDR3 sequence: CASSGGGSGNTIYF. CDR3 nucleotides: TGCGCCAGCAGTGGGGGGGGCTCTGGAAACACCATATATTTT.

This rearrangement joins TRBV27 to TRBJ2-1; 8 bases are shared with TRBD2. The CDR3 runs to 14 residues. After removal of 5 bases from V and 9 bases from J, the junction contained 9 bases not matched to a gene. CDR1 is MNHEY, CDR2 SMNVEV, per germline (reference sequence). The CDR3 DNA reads TGTGCCAGCAGTACGCCCGGACTAGCCGGTGAGCAGTTCTTC. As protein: CASSTPGLAGEQFF.

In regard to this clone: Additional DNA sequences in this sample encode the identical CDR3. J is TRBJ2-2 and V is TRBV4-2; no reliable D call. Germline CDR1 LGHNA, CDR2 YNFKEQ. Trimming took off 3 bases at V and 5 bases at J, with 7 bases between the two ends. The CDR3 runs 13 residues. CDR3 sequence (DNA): TGTGCCAGCAGCCAGGATAGGACCGGGGAGCTGTTTTTT. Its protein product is CASSQDRTGELFF.

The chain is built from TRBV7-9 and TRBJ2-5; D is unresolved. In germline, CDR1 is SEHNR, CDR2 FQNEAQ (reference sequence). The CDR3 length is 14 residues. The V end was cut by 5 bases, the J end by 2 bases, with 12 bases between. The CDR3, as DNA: TGTGCCAGCAGCCCGGGTCGGCAGCAAGAGACCCAGTACTTC. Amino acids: CASSPGRQQETQYF. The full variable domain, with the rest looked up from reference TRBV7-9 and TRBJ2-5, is DTGVSQNPRHKITKRGQNVTFRCDPISEHNRLYWYRQTLGQGPEFLTYFQNEAQLEKSRLLSDRFSAERPKGSFSTLEIQRTEQGDSAMYLCASSPGRQQETQYFGPGTRLLVL.

As DNA, the CDR3 is TGTGCCAGCAGCGTAGTTACTAGCGGTGAGCAGTTCTTC. Amino acid sequence: CASSVVTSGEQFF. The gene calls are TRBV9 and TRBJ2-1; 8 nucleotides agree with TRBD2. The germline V gene encodes CDR1 SGDLS and CDR2 YYNGEE. The CDR3 contains 13 residues. V gave up 0 bases and J gave up 9 bases; unmatched junction bases: 2.

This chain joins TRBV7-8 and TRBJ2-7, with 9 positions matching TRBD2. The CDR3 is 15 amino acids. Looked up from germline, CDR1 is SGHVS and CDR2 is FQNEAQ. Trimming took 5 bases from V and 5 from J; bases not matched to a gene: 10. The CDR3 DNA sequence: TGTGCCAGCAGCGGATTAGCGGGAGTAAAGGACGAGCAGTACTTC. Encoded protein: CASSGLAGVKDEQYF. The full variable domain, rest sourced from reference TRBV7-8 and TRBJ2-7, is GAGVSQSPRYKVAKRGQDVALRCDPISGHVSLFWYQQALGQGPEFLTYFQNEAQLDKSGLPSDRFFAERPEGSVSTLKIQRTQQEDSAVYLCASSGLAGVKDEQYFGPGTRLTVT.

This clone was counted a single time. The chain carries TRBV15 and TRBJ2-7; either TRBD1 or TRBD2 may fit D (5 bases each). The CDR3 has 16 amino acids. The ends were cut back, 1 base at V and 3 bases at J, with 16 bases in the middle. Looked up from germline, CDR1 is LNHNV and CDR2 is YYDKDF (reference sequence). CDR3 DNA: TGTGCCACCAGCAGAGCAGCACCGGGACCAGTCTACGAGCAGTACTTC. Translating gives CATSRAAPGPVYEQYF.

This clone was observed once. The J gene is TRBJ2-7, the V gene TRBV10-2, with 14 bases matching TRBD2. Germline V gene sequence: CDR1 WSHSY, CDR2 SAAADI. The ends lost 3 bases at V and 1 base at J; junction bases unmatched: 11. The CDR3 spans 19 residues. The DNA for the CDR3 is TGCGCCAGCAGTGAAGCCGGGACTAGCGGGAGAAAGGGTTCCTACGAGCAGTACTTC. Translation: CASSEAGTSGRKGSYEQYF.

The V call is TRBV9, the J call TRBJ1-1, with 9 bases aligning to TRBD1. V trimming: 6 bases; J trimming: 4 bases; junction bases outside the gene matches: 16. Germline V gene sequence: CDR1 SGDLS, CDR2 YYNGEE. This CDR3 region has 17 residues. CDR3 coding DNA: TGTGCCAGCACCATTCCTGGACAGGGGAAGGGGGGCACTGAAGCTTTCTTT. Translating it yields CASTIPGQGKGGTEAFF.

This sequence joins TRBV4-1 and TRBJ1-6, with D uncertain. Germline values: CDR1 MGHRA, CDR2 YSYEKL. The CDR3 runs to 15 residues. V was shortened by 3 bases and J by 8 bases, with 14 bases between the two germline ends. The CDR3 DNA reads TGCGCCAGCAGCCAGAGCTTAACTCTCGATTCACCCCTCCACTTT. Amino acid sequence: CASSQSLTLDSPLHF.

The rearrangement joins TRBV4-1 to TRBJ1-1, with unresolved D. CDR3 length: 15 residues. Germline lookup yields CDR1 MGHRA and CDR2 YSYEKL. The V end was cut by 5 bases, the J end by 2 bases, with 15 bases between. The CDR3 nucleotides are TGCGCCAGCAGCACCAACACAAGAGTTAACACTGAAGCTTTCTTT. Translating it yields CASSTNTRVNTEAFF.

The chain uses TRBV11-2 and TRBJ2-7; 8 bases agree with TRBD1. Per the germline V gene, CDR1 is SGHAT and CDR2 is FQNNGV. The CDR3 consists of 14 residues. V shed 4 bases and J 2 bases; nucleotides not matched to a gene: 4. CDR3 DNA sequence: TGTGCCAGCAGCTACGGACAGGGAACCTACGAGCAGTACTTC. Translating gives CASSYGQGTYEQYF.

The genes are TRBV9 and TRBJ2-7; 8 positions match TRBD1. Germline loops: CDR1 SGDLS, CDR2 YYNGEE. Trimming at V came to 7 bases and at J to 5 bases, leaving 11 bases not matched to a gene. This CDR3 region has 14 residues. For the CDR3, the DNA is TGTGCCAGCGGACAGACAGGGGTAGGGGACGAGCAGTACTTC. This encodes CASGQTGVGDEQYF.

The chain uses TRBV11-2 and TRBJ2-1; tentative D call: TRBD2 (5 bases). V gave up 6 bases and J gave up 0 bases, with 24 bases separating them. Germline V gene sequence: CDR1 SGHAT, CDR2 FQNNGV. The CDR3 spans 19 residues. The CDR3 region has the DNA TGTGCCAGCAGGGGTCGGGTCGAGGGTGGACGTGGCTCCTACAATGAGCAGTTCTTC. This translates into CASRGRVEGGRGSYNEQFF.